The rows below give T cell receptor beta chains drawn from one sample of a study of cytomegalovirus exposure and HLA in healthy donors. Produced via immunoSEQ multiplex PCR; TCRdb's table is partial and in-frame only. The sample yields 160,000 or so clones, roughly 82% seen once. Input material: PBMCs. The receptors here all came from a woman aged 45-60 years in good health and CMV-seronegative. CDR3s include the opening cysteine and the closing phenylalanine or tryptophan. D genes are given only for firm matches. A row's size may be missing; if present it is once, few, many or a size class.

clone size | J gene | D gene | V gene | CDR3 DNA | CDR3 protein
- | TRBJ2-1 | - | TRBV7-8 | TGTGCCAGCAGCACCTCTCGGGGGAGGGGGGATGAGCAGTTCTTC | CASSTSRGRGDEQFF
- | TRBJ2-4 | - | TRBV30 | TGTGCCTTAGAATTCGACTGGAGGGCCAAAAACATTCAGTACTTC | CALEFDWRAKNIQYF
- | TRBJ1-1 | - | TRBV28 | TGCGCCAGCAACACACTGCGGGGGTGGACTGAAGCTTTCTTT | CASNTLRGWTEAFF
- | TRBJ2-3 | - | TRBV7-3 | TGTGCCAGCAGCTCCTCACTAGCCACAGATACGCAGTATTTT | CASSSSLATDTQYF
- | TRBJ1-1 | - | TRBV7-9 | TGTGCCAGCAGGTACGCATGGGACACGGTCGACCAAGCTTTCTTT | CASRYAWDTVDQAFF
- | TRBJ1-5 | TRBD1 | TRBV19 | TGTGCCAGTAGGAGGGACAGACTACAGCCCCAGCATTTT | CASRRDRLQPQHF
few | TRBJ2-3 | - | TRBV19 | TGTGCCAGTATGGGACTTGGCTCGAATACGCAGTATTTT | CASMGLGSNTQYF
- | TRBJ2-7 | - | TRBV2 | TGTGCCAGCAGTGAGACGGGACATCTCTACGAGCAGTACTTC | CASSETGHLYEQYF
- | TRBJ2-4 | TRBD2 | TRBV6-5 | TGTGCCAGCAGTGGGACGGGACTAGGGTTTAACATTCAGTACTTC | CASSGTGLGFNIQYF
- | TRBJ2-4 | - | TRBV2 | TGTGCCAGCAGCGCACCCTCCAACAGTCAGTACTTC | CASSAPSNSQYF
- | TRBJ2-1 | - | TRBV6-5 | TGTGCCAGCAGTTACGGGGGGTACCGGAATGAGCAGTTCTTC | CASSYGGYRNEQFF
- | TRBJ1-5 | TRBD1 | TRBV7-2 | TGTGCCAGCAGCTGGACAGGTGGTGGCAATCAGCCCCAGCATTTT | CASSWTGGGNQPQHF
- | TRBJ2-1 | TRBD2 | TRBV30 | TGTGCCTGGAGACTATATAGCGGGGCCTCCTACAATGAGCAGTTCTTC | CAWRLYSGASYNEQFF
few | TRBJ2-7 | - | TRBV7-8 | TGTGCCAGCAGCTTACTTGCCAACAGGGTTCACTACGAGCAGTACTTC | CASSLLANRVHYEQYF
- | TRBJ1-3 | - | TRBV5-1 | TGCGCCAGCAGCTGGACAGTAGGAAACACCATATATTTT | CASSWTVGNTIYF
- | TRBJ1-2 | - | TRBV19 | TGTGCCAGTAGTGTGACAGCTTATGGCTACACCTTC | CASSVTAYGYTF
- | TRBJ1-4 | - | TRBV30 | TGTGCCTGGAGTGGACAGTGGGACTTTGAAAAACTGTTTTTT | CAWSGQWDFEKLFF
- | TRBJ1-5 | TRBD1 | TRBV15 | TGTGCCACCGCGGGGACAGGAGGTAGCAATCAGCCCCAGCATTTT | CATAGTGGSNQPQHF
- | TRBJ1-2 | - | TRBV27 | TGTGCCAGCAGTCCCTGGAGCGGGGGGCAGCACTATGGCTACACCTTC | CASSPWSGGQHYGYTF
- | TRBJ2-3 | - | TRBV6-4 | TGTGCCAGCAGTTTTCGGGGGGACACATTCACAGATACGCAGTATTTT | CASSFRGDTFTDTQYF
many | TRBJ2-7 | - | TRBV6-5 | TGTGCCAGCACCTCCCCCGGGACTTACGAGCAGTACTTC | CASTSPGTYEQYF
- | TRBJ2-5 | - | TRBV11-1 | TGTGCCAGCAGCTTAGCCAGGGATCAAGAGACCCAGTACTTC | CASSLARDQETQYF
- | TRBJ1-1 | - | TRBV7-2 | TGTGCCAGCAGCTTAGTAGCCTCAACACAGGGCACTGAAGCTTTCTTT | CASSLVASTQGTEAFF
few | TRBJ1-1 | - | TRBV29-1 | TGCAGCGTTGCAAACATGAACACTGAAGCTTTCTTT | CSVANMNTEAFF
- | TRBJ2-3 | TRBD1 | TRBV4-3 | TGCGCCAGCAGCCAGACAGGGTCCGGCACAGATACGCAGTATTTT | CASSQTGSGTDTQYF
- | TRBJ1-5 | - | TRBV30 | TGTGCCTGGAGTGAGACAGGCGAACAGCCCCAGCATTTT | CAWSETGEQPQHF
- | TRBJ2-7 | - | TRBV7-8 | TGTGCCAGCAGCGCTAGGCCCTGGGGCGAATTACTATACGAGCAGTACTTC | CASSARPWGELLYEQYF
- | TRBJ1-2 | TRBD1 | TRBV5-4 | TGTGCCAGCAGCGACAGGGGGTGGAACTATGGCTACACCTTC | CASSDRGWNYGYTF
once | TRBJ2-7 | TRBD1 | TRBV18 | TGTGCCAGCTCACCGACGGGACAGGGCTACGAGCAGTACTTC | CASSPTGQGYEQYF
- | TRBJ2-3 | - | TRBV9 | TGTGCCAGCAGCACCCGACGGGGAGGCTTTACAGATACGCAGTATTTT | CASSTRRGGFTDTQYF
- | TRBJ2-1 | - | TRBV5-8 | TGTGCCAGCAGCTTCTGGGGGCGGTTCAATGAGCAGTTCTTC | CASSFWGRFNEQFF
- | TRBJ2-7 | TRBD2 | TRBV28 | TGTGCCAGCAGTTTTTGGAGGACTAGCTCCTACGAGCAGTACTTC | CASSFWRTSSYEQYF
- | TRBJ2-3 | TRBD1 | TRBV19 | TGTGCCAGTCGGGACAGACTTGAAGATACGCAGTATTTT | CASRDRLEDTQYF
- | TRBJ1-2 | TRBD1 | TRBV6-5 | TGTGCCAGCAGATCGTCGGGACAGGGGAACTATGGCTACACCTTC | CASRSSGQGNYGYTF
- | TRBJ2-1 | TRBD2 | TRBV7-9 | TGTGCCAGCAGCCCCGGGCCAGCGGGGACGCATGGTTTTCGGAATGAGCAGTTCTTC | CASSPGPAGTHGFRNEQFF
- | TRBJ2-3 | - | TRBV28 | TGTGCCAGCAGTTCAGGGAACGGGGGTGCAGATACGCAGTATTTT | CASSSGNGGADTQYF
- | TRBJ1-5 | - | TRBV11-2 | TGTGCCAGCAGCTTAAGGGGTAATCAGCCCCAGCATTTT | CASSLRGNQPQHF
- | TRBJ1-4 | TRBD1 | TRBV19 | TGTGCCAGTAGTTCACTGGACAGGGGTTGGGAAAAACTGTTTTTT | CASSSLDRGWEKLFF
- | TRBJ2-7 | TRBD2 | TRBV4-1 | TGCGCCAGCAGCCAATCTCTCACTAGCGGGAAAACCTACGAGCAGTACTTC | CASSQSLTSGKTYEQYF
- | TRBJ1-2 | TRBD1 | TRBV6-5 | TGTGCCAGCAGTCCCGACAGGGGGCTTGGCTACACCTTC | CASSPDRGLGYTF
- | TRBJ1-1 | - | TRBV27 | TGTGCCAGCAGTACCTCGACAACCTTTACCGCTGAAGCTTTCTTT | CASSTSTTFTAEAFF
- | TRBJ2-5 | TRBD2 | TRBV18 | TGTGCCAGCTCACAGACTAGCGGGAACCAAGAGACCCAGTACTTC | CASSQTSGNQETQYF